These 19 T cell receptor beta chains were all obtained from the same sample, sequenced in a study of cytomegalovirus exposure and HLA in healthy donors. The PCR used 60 Vbeta and 13 Jbeta primers. This table comes from immunoSEQ multiplex PCR, and its TCRdb copy is limited to in-frame clones, with some not included. In all, the sample yields fewer than 85,000 clones. The sequenced sample consisted of PBMCs. Receptor source: a man aged 30-40 years in good health and CMV-seronegative.

V usage is TRBV30 and J usage is TRBJ1-2; 7 bases are shared with TRBD1. V gave up 4 bases and J gave up 8 bases; unmatched junction bases: 1. Germline CDR1 is GTSNPN and CDR2 is SVGIG (reference sequence). This CDR3 has 10 amino acids. The CDR3 DNA follows: TGTGCCTGGAAAGGGGGCGGCTACACCTTC. It translates to CAWKGGGYTF.

The chain couples TRBV10-1 to TRBJ2-3; D is perhaps TRBD2 (6 bases). The ends were cut back, 10 bases at V and 1 base at J, with 18 bases in the middle. The CDR3 has 15 residues. CDR1 is WNHNN and CDR2 is SYGVQD in the germline V gene (reference sequence). The CDR3 is CATRPTGEGTDTQYF. The DNA of the CDR3 is TGCGCCACCAGACCCACGGGAGAGGGCACAGATACGCAGTATTTT.

The chain combines TRBV5-6 with TRBJ1-2; 7 bases line up with TRBD1. The V gene's germline CDR1 is SGHDT and CDR2 YYEEEE. CDR3 size: 13 residues. V lost 5 bases to trimming and J lost 8 bases; unmatched junction nucleotides: 9. In nucleotides, the CDR3 is TGTGCCAGCAGGCTAGACAGGGCCAGAGGCTACACCTTC. This translates into CASRLDRARGYTF.

CDR3 sequence (DNA): TGTGCCAGCAGCTTACTAGCGGGGATGGGAGATACGCAGTATTTT. This codes for CASSLLAGMGDTQYF. The chain couples TRBV11-2 to TRBJ2-3; 9 bases align to TRBD2. Germline V CDR1 and CDR2: SGHAT, FQNNGV. The CDR3 is made up of 15 amino acids. The ends lost 2 bases at V and 5 bases at J; junction bases unmatched: 5.

J is TRBJ2-7 and V is TRBV18; D is perhaps TRBD2 (5 bases). V dropped 0 bases and J dropped 2 bases, with 8 bases sitting between them. The CDR3 covers 14 residues. Per germline, CDR1 KGHSH and CDR2 LQKENI. The DNA of the CDR3 is TGTGCCAGCTCACCACCCGGGGTCCCCTACGAGCAGTACTTC. It yields the protein CASSPPGVPYEQYF. Together with reference TRBV18 and TRBJ2-7, the CDR3 gives the full variable domain: NAGVMQNPRHLVRRRGQEARLRCSPMKGHSHVYWYRQLPEEGLKFMVYLQKENIIDESGMPKERFSAEFPKEGPSILRIQQVVRGDSAAYFCASSPPGVPYEQYFGPGTRLTVT.

V is TRBV5-6 and J is TRBJ2-7; D is undetermined. Trimming removed 0 bases from V and 1 base from J, with 11 bases in between. CDR3 size: 15 residues. Per germline, CDR1 SGHDT and CDR2 YYEEEE. CDR3 sequence (DNA): TGTGCCAGCAGCTTGGGAGACATAGGTTCCTACGAGCAGTACTTC. It is translated as CASSLGDIGSYEQYF.

The gene calls are TRBV9 and TRBJ2-1, with a tentative D call TRBD2 (6 bases). Germline V lookup: CDR1 SGDLS, CDR2 YYNGEE. V was cut by 0 bases and J by 4 bases, with 14 bases left in between. This CDR3 has 16 amino acids. This CDR3 reads CASSVGGLGTYNEQFF. In nucleotides, the CDR3 is TGTGCCAGCAGCGTAGGCGGGTTGGGGACTTACAATGAGCAGTTCTTC.

The chain uses TRBV5-6 and TRBJ2-1; the match to TRBD2 covers 8 bases. The CDR3 runs 16 residues. V shed 2 bases and J 0 bases; nucleotides not matched to a gene: 4. Germline CDR1 and CDR2: SGHDT and YYEEEE. The CDR3 nucleotides read TGTGCCAGCAGCTTCATAGCGGGAAGCTCCTACAATGAGCAGTTCTTC. It is translated as CASSFIAGSSYNEQFF.

This CDR3 reads CASSVLDSSTDTQYF. CDR3 DNA: TGTGCCAGCAGCGTCTTAGACTCTAGCACAGATACGCAGTATTTT. The rearrangement uses TRBV9 and TRBJ2-3, with D unclear. Germline V gene data show CDR1 as SGDLS and CDR2 as YYNGEE. V was cut by 2 bases and J by 0 bases, with 10 bases left in between. CDR3 length equals 15 residues.

The rearrangement uses TRBV18 and TRBJ2-7, with 8 nucleotides matching TRBD1. The CDR3 has 14 amino acids. V lost 4 bases to trimming and J lost 3 bases; unmatched junction nucleotides: 5. Germline V gene lookup returns CDR1 KGHSH and CDR2 LQKENI. The CDR3 protein is CASSRDRGIYEQYF. For the CDR3, the DNA is TGTGCCAGCTCACGTGACAGGGGTATCTACGAGCAGTACTTC.

The CDR3 region has the DNA TGTGCCAGCAGCCCGGGACAGGGGATTCGGCAGTACTTC. Translating gives CASSPGQGIRQYF. V and J are TRBV9 and TRBJ2-7; 10 nucleotides match TRBD1. V was pared by 4 bases and J by 9 bases, with 7 bases of the junction left unmatched. This CDR3 has 13 residues. In germline, CDR1 is SGDLS, CDR2 YYNGEE.

The rearrangement links TRBV10-3 to TRBJ1-5, with D possibly being TRBD1 (5 bases). With 1 base removed from V and 7 bases from J, the gap between germline ends came to 11 bases. The CDR3 runs to 14 residues. The germline V gene has CDR1 ENHRY and CDR2 SYGVKD. CDR3 nucleotide sequence: TGTGCCATCAGTGAGTGGGGCAGGAACCAGCCCCAGCATTTT. This encodes CAISEWGRNQPQHF.

The chain is built from TRBV5-6 and TRBJ1-1; 7 bases are shared with TRBD1. The V gene end was trimmed by 2 bases and the J gene end by 0 bases; junction bases not matched to a gene: 4. This CDR3 region has 15 residues. The V gene's germline CDR1 is SGHDT and CDR2 YYEEEE. The CDR3 region is CASSFRDRLNTEAFF. The CDR3 coding sequence is TGTGCCAGCAGCTTTCGGGACAGATTGAACACTGAAGCTTTCTTT.

J is TRBJ1-3 and V is TRBV27, with D hard to call. The CDR3 covers 14 residues. Per the germline V gene, CDR1 is MNHEY and CDR2 is SMNVEV (reference sequence). V dropped 8 bases and J dropped 0 bases, with 11 bases sitting between them. The CDR3 nucleotides read TGTGCCAGCCGGTCACTGAGCTCTGGAAACACCATATATTTT. As protein: CASRSLSSGNTIYF.

The chain recombines TRBV5-1 with TRBJ2-3; TRBD2 matches at 8 bases. Germline trimming cut 0 bases from V and 1 base from J; bases unmatched to any gene: 4. CDR1 SGHRS and CDR2 YFSETQ come from the germline V gene. CDR3 size: 16 residues. CDR3 residues: CASSLDSGVGTDTQYF. In nucleotides, the CDR3 is TGCGCCAGCAGCTTGGATAGCGGGGTCGGCACAGATACGCAGTATTTT.

The chain carries TRBV7-2 and TRBJ1-1; D gene ambiguous. The CDR3 covers 13 residues. Germline V gene sequence: CDR1 SGHTA, CDR2 FQGNSA. V lost 3 bases and J lost 1, with 6 bases in between. This CDR3 is CASSFGKNTEAFF. Here the CDR3 DNA reads TGTGCCAGCAGCTTCGGGAAGAACACTGAAGCTTTCTTT. Combining the CDR3 with reference TRBV7-2 and TRBJ1-1 gives the whole variable domain GAGVSQSPSNKVTEKGKDVELRCDPISGHTALYWYRQSLGQGLEFLIYFQGNSAPDKSGLPSDRFSAERTGGSVSTLTIQRTQQEDSAVYLCASSFGKNTEAFFGQGTRLTVV.

J is TRBJ1-1 and V is TRBV5-1, with D possibly being TRBD1 (6 bases). CDR1 and CDR2 from the germline V gene are SGHRS and YFSETQ. The CDR3 totals 14 residues. V dropped 2 bases and J dropped 1 base, with 9 bases sitting between them. The CDR3 region is CASSLTRGNTEAFF. For the CDR3, the DNA is TGCGCCAGCAGCTTAACCAGGGGGAACACTGAAGCTTTCTTT.

The chain is built from TRBV7-2 and TRBJ1-1; TRBD1 matches 9 bases. The V and J ends lost 5 bases and 1 base, in that order; junction bases with no gene match: 2. The CDR3 is 14 residues long. Germline V gene sequence: CDR1 SGHTA, CDR2 FQGNSA. CDR3 nucleotides: TGTGCCAGCAGCCGGGACAGGGCGAACACTGAAGCTTTCTTT. It specifies CASSRDRANTEAFF. Full variable domain (outside the CDR3, taken from reference TRBV7-2 and TRBJ1-1): GAGVSQSPSNKVTEKGKDVELRCDPISGHTALYWYRQSLGQGLEFLIYFQGNSAPDKSGLPSDRFSAERTGGSVSTLTIQRTQQEDSAVYLCASSRDRANTEAFFGQGTRLTVV.

This chain uses TRBV11-2 with TRBJ2-7, with 12 bases lining up with TRBD2. CDR1 SGHAT and CDR2 FQNNGV come from the germline V gene. This CDR3 spans 17 amino acids. V was pared by 5 bases and J by 3 bases, with 11 bases of the junction left unmatched. The CDR3 is CASSPTRLAGVLYEQYF. The CDR3 region has the DNA TGTGCCAGCAGCCCAACTCGACTAGCGGGAGTACTCTACGAGCAGTACTTC.